Listed below are T cell receptor beta chains from one sample, sequenced in a study of PD-1 blockade in mismatch repair-deficient tumors. Libraries were prepared by immunoSEQ multiplex PCR; TCRdb keeps only in-frame clonotypes and omits some of them. The table records 120,000 or so clones, about 88% of them present only once. The input for sequencing was peripheral blood, taken 44 weeks after starting pembrolizumab. These receptors all come from an adult with mismatch repair-deficient cancer. CDR3s include the opening cysteine and the closing phenylalanine or tryptophan. Each record gives: D gene, V gene, CDR3 length, clone size, J gene, CDR3 DNA, CDR3 protein. A D gene is named only where the DNA matches it firmly. Clone size appears in some rows only: once, few, many, or a class for an expanded clone.

NA	TRBV7-9	16	NA	TRBJ2-7	TGTGCCAGCAGCCGGGAGACGAGGTGGGGGCGCGACGAGCAGTACTTC	CASSRETRWGRDEQYF
NA	TRBV30	13	few	TRBJ2-2	TGTGCCTGGAGTGTAATGAACACCGGGGAGCTGTTTTTT	CAWSVMNTGELFF
TRBD1	TRBV7-3	13	NA	TRBJ2-1	TGTGCCAGCAGCGCCGGGACAGCCAATGAGCAGTTCTTC	CASSAGTANEQFF
NA	TRBV7-9	17	once	TRBJ1-2	TGTGCCAGCAGCTACCCTCCGGGGGTCGGCCCTAGGTATGGCTACACCTTC	CASSYPPGVGPRYGYTF
NA	TRBV11-3	15	NA	TRBJ1-3	TGTGCCAGCAGCCCCAAAGGGTGGAGGGGAAACACCATATATTTT	CASSPKGWRGNTIYF
NA	TRBV9	16	NA	TRBJ2-6	TGTGCCAGCAGCGTAGTACCAGGGGTTGGGGCCAACGTCCTGACTTTC	CASSVVPGVGANVLTF
TRBD2	TRBV11-3	18	NA	TRBJ2-5	TGTGCCAGCAGCTTAGGGACTAGCGGGAGAGGGGGGCAAGAGACCCAGTACTTC	CASSLGTSGRGGQETQYF
NA	TRBV11-2	15	NA	TRBJ1-4	TGTGCCAGCAGCCCAACAGGGTCAACTAATGAAAAACTGTTTTTT	CASSPTGSTNEKLFF
TRBD2	TRBV7-9	18	NA	TRBJ2-1	TGTGCCAGCAACCCCTTGGGACTAGCGGGAATAAAGAACAATGAGCAGTTCTTC	CASNPLGLAGIKNNEQFF
NA	TRBV14	16	NA	TRBJ2-1	TGTGCCAGCAGCCAAGATCGTCGGACTTACTACAATGAGCAGTTCTTC	CASSQDRRTYYNEQFF
NA	TRBV6-1	15	NA	TRBJ2-7	TGTGCCAGCAGTGATCGACACAGGTCCTCCTACGAGCAGTACTTC	CASSDRHRSSYEQYF
TRBD1	TRBV14	14	NA	TRBJ1-2	TGTGCCAGCAGCCCTGGTGCCAGGGGGTATGGCTACACCTTC	CASSPGARGYGYTF
TRBD2	TRBV10-1	19	NA	TRBJ2-1	TGCGCCAGCAGTGAGGCTAGCGGGAGGGGTGTTCTGGCAAACAATGAGCAGTTCTTC	CASSEASGRGVLANNEQFF
NA	TRBV7-6	13	NA	TRBJ2-3	TGTGCCAGCAGCTTAATGATTTCGGATACGCAGTATTTT	CASSLMISDTQYF
NA	TRBV10-3	14	NA	TRBJ1-2	TGTGCCATCAGTGAGTCGCCAGCTAACTATGGCTACACCTTC	CAISESPANYGYTF
TRBD1	TRBV27	16	NA	TRBJ2-1	TGTGCCAGCAGTTTTTCCGGGACAGGGGGAGCCAATGAGCAGTTCTTC	CASSFSGTGGANEQFF
NA	TRBV27	17	NA	TRBJ2-3	TGTGCCAGCAGTTTACGATGGACAGAGAAAAGCACAGATACGCAGTATTTT	CASSLRWTEKSTDTQYF
NA	TRBV5-1	14	NA	TRBJ2-3	TGCGCCAGCAGCTTCGGGACTAGCACAGATACGCAGTATTTT	CASSFGTSTDTQYF
NA	TRBV28	14	NA	TRBJ1-2	TGTGCCAGCAGAAGACGGGGGACAAAGTATGGCTACACCTTC	CASRRRGTKYGYTF
TRBD1	TRBV15	14	NA	TRBJ2-5	TGTGCCACCAGCAGGACAGGGTATGGAGAGACCCAGTACTTC	CATSRTGYGETQYF
NA	TRBV5-8	17	NA	TRBJ2-1	TGTGCCAGCAGCTTACTCAAGACTCCGAAACCATACAATGAGCAGTTCTTC	CASSLLKTPKPYNEQFF
NA	TRBV9	13	NA	TRBJ1-2	TGTGCCAGCAGCGTAGGATCTGGGGATGGCCACACCTTC	CASSVGSGDGHTF
NA	TRBV19	17	NA	TRBJ2-3	TGTGCCAGTAGTACCTCTTGGAATCTCGGCGCAAGAGATACGCAGTATTTT	CASSTSWNLGARDTQYF
NA	TRBV6-6	15	NA	TRBJ2-6	TGTGCCAGCACTCGACAGTCCCCTGGGGCCAACGTCCTGACTTTC	CASTRQSPGANVLTF
TRBD2	TRBV27	18	NA	TRBJ2-7	TGTGCCAGCAGTTCGGGACTAGCGGGAGGGCTAAGCCCCTACGAGCAGTACTTC	CASSSGLAGGLSPYEQYF
NA	TRBV27	13	NA	TRBJ1-1	TGTGCCAGCAGTTTAATTGAGAACACTGAAGCTTTCTTT	CASSLIENTEAFF
NA	TRBV6-1	14	NA	TRBJ2-7	TGTGCCAGCAGTGAAGTCTCAGGGAGATACGAGCAGTACTTC	CASSEVSGRYEQYF
TRBD2	TRBV5-1	13	NA	TRBJ2-7	TGCGCCAGCAGGCTAGCGGAGAACTACGAGCAGTACTTC	CASRLAENYEQYF
NA	TRBV27	16	once	TRBJ2-1	TGTGCCAGCAGTACTAAGAGGGTCAGCTCCTACAATGAGCAGTTCTTC	CASSTKRVSSYNEQFF
TRBD2	TRBV13	16	NA	TRBJ2-7	TGTGCCAGCAGCCCGCAACTAGCGGGAGGCTCCTACGAGCAGTACTTC	CASSPQLAGGSYEQYF
TRBD1	TRBV19	15	NA	TRBJ1-1	TGTGCCAGTAGTGTGACCGGGACAGGGAATACTGAAGCTTTCTTT	CASSVTGTGNTEAFF
TRBD1	TRBV14	13	once	TRBJ2-7	TGTGCCAGCAGTGATACAGGGGGCTACGAGCAGTACTTC	CASSDTGGYEQYF
NA	TRBV11-3	13	NA	TRBJ1-1	TGTGCCAGCAGCTTAGGGCCCTCGAACTGGGCTTTCTTT	CASSLGPSNWAFF
NA	TRBV5-1	14	once	TRBJ2-4	TGCGCCAGCAGCTCAGGGGTAGCCAAAAACATTCAGTACTTC	CASSSGVAKNIQYF
TRBD1	TRBV28	14	NA	TRBJ2-1	TGTGCCAGCAGGTACGGGACAGGGGTAGATGAGCAGTTCTTC	CASRYGTGVDEQFF
NA	TRBV27	11	NA	TRBJ2-1	TGTGCCAGCAGTACTCGGGATGAGCAGTTCTTC	CASSTRDEQFF